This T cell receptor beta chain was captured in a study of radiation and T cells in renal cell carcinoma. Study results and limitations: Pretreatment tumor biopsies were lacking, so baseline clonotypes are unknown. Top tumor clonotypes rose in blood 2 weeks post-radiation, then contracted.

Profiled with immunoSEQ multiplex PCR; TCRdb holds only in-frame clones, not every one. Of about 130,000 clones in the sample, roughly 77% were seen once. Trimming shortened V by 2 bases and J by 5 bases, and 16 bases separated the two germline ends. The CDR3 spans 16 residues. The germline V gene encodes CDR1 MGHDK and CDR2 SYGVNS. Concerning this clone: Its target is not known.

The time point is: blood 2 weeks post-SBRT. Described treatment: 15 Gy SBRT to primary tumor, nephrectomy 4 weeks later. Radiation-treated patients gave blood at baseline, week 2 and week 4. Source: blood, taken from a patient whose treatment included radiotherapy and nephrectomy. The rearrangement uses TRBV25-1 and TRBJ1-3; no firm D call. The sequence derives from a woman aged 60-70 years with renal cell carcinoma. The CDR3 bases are TGTGCCAGCAGTGAACCTAGGCCGGGAGTTAGAAACACCATATATTTT. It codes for CASSEPRPGVRNTIYF. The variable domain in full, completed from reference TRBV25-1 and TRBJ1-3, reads EADIYQTPRYLVIGTGKKITLECSQTMGHDKMYWYQQDPGMELHLIHYSYGVNSTEKGDLSSESTVSRIRTEHFPLTLESARPSHTSQYLCASSEPRPGVRNTIYFGEGSWLTVV.